The 13 T cell receptor beta chains reported below all come from one sample, sequenced in a study of shared clonotypes between healthy human individuals. CD8 cells classed as naive were CD45RO-negative and positively selected for CCR7, excluding terminally differentiated effector memory CD45RA+ cells. Measured with immunoSEQ multiplex PCR; TCRdb has only the in-frame clones, and not every one. This sample has around 550,000 clones, with approximately 95% found just once. Sequenced input: naive CD8+ T cells sorted from blood. The receptors were gathered from a young woman in good health.

Written as DNA, the CDR3 is TGTGCCAGCAGCGTAGGGGTGGCAGATACGCAGTATTTT. As protein: CASSVGVADTQYF. The chain is built from TRBV9 and TRBJ2-3; D is ambiguous. The CDR3 is 13 amino acids. CDR1 and CDR2 (germline): SGDLS, YYNGEE. V was clipped by 0 bases and J by 4 bases, with 6 bases between them.

V usage is TRBV10-1 and J usage is TRBJ2-7; the D gene is possibly TRBD2 (6 bases). Germline values: CDR1 WNHNN, CDR2 SYGVQD (reference sequence). V was clipped by 10 bases and J by 8 bases, with 15 bases between them. There are 11 residues in the CDR3. The CDR3 DNA reads as TGCGCCATTCCGAGACTAGATAAGCAGTACTTC. Its protein is CAIPRLDKQYF.

The V call is TRBV4-2, the J call TRBJ2-6; 7 positions match TRBD1. This CDR3 spans 18 amino acids. V shed 0 bases and J 1 base; nucleotides not matched to a gene: 6. Germline V gene sequence: CDR1 LGHNA, CDR2 YNFKEQ. The CDR3 coding sequence is TGTGCCAGCAGCCAAGATCGACAGGGACGGTCTGGGGCCAACGTCCTGACTTTC. Amino acid sequence: CASSQDRQGRSGANVLTF.

The chain links TRBV7-8 to TRBJ1-2; D is unresolved. The CDR3 consists of 15 residues. Germline CDR1 is SGHVS and CDR2 is FQNEAQ. V lost 4 bases to trimming and J lost 7 bases, with 19 bases between them. DNA for the CDR3: TGTGCCAGCAGCTCACTAAAACACGGGTCTACTGGCTACACCTTC. Translation gives CASSSLKHGSTGYTF.

The CDR3 loop is CASSTNRDSGWPLHF. Written as DNA, the CDR3 is TGTGCCAGTAGTACGAACCGGGACAGCGGATGGCCCCTCCACTTT. The chain employs TRBV19 and TRBJ1-6; 7 nucleotides match TRBD1. The CDR3 consists of 15 residues. The V gene's germline CDR1 is LNHDA and CDR2 SQIVND (reference sequence). The V segment lost 4 bases and the J segment 13 bases; nucleotides outside the gene matches: 13.

This chain joins TRBV4-1 and TRBJ1-1; 7 bases match TRBD1. The CDR3 runs 14 residues. Germline V gene lookup returns CDR1 MGHRA and CDR2 YSYEKL. V gave up 5 bases and J gave up 2 bases; unmatched junction bases: 5. CDR3 in DNA: TGCGCCAGCAGCTCAGGGACAGTTAACACTGAAGCTTTCTTT. Amino acid sequence: CASSSGTVNTEAFF.

This chain links TRBV6-5 with TRBJ2-7; 11 bases are shared with TRBD2. V lost 10 bases and J lost 5; bases outside the gene matches: 4. Per the germline V gene, CDR1 is MNHEY and CDR2 is SVGAGI. The CDR3 totals 12 residues. The CDR3: CATPSGRNEQYF. CDR3 nucleotide sequence: TGTGCCACCCCTAGCGGGAGGAACGAGCAGTACTTC.

The gene calls are TRBV13 and TRBJ2-2; 9 bases match TRBD1. Germline values: CDR1 PRHDT, CDR2 FYEKMQ (reference sequence). CDR3 size: 16 residues. J lost 4 bases, V lost 5 bases, and 8 bases had no gene match. The CDR3 region has the DNA TGTGCCAGCAGCGACGGACAGGGGTGGGGCACCGGGGAGCTGTTTTTT. It encodes CASSDGQGWGTGELFF. The full variable domain, its missing parts supplied by reference TRBV13 and TRBJ2-2, is AAGVIQSPRHLIKEKRETATLKCYPIPRHDTVYWYQQGPGQDPQFLISFYEKMQSDKGSIPDRFSAQQFSDYHSELNMSSLELGDSALYFCASSDGQGWGTGELFFGEGSRLTVL.

V is TRBV10-1 and J is TRBJ2-7, with unresolved D. Between the trimmed V and J ends, which lost 0 bases and 2 bases, there was a span of 17 bases. CDR1 and CDR2 from the germline V gene are WNHNN and SYGVQD (reference sequence). The CDR3 length is 17 residues. The CDR3 DNA reads TGCGCCAGCAGTGAGTCGGTTTGGGAAGGCAACACCTACGAGCAGTACTTC. This sequence encodes CASSESVWEGNTYEQYF.

The chain couples TRBV4-1 to TRBJ2-1; 8 bases align to TRBD2. Germline V gene data show CDR1 as MGHRA and CDR2 as YSYEKL. V dropped 0 bases and J dropped 10; count of bases not matched to a gene: 8. This CDR3 is built from 15 residues. CDR3 residues: CASSQDYGRAREQFF. The CDR3 DNA follows: TGCGCCAGCAGCCAAGATTACGGGAGGGCCAGGGAGCAGTTCTTC.

The chain is built from TRBV12-5 and TRBJ1-2, with D maybe TRBD1 (5 bases). Germline V lookup: CDR1 LGHNT, CDR2 FRNRAP. The CDR3 covers 19 residues. Trimming pared 2 bases from V and 2 bases from J, leaving 24 bases between. Written as DNA, the CDR3 is TGTGCTAGTGGTTTGCCAACAAGGAATGTGGGACGGGCGAACTATGGCTACACCTTC. Translating it yields CASGLPTRNVGRANYGYTF.

The chain combines TRBV5-1 with TRBJ1-1; D may be TRBD1 (5 bases). Germline assignment: CDR1 SGHRS and CDR2 YFSETQ. This CDR3 contains 15 residues. The germline V and J ends were trimmed by 4 bases and 3 bases, with 16 bases remaining between them. CDR3 loop: CASSGIGGLHTEAFF. The CDR3 bases are TGCGCCAGCAGCGGAATCGGGGGACTGCACACTGAAGCTTTCTTT.

CDR3 sequence reads: CASSPLNLRLITTNEKLFF. The CDR3 nucleotides read TGTGCCAGCAGTCCCTTGAACTTAAGACTGATAACAACTAATGAAAAACTGTTTTTT. The chain couples TRBV28 to TRBJ1-4; D uncertain. V was shortened by 5 bases and J by 0 bases, with 22 bases between the two germline ends. CDR1 is MDHEN, CDR2 SYDVKM, per germline. The CDR3 consists of 19 residues.